The entry that follows covers one T cell receptor (beta chain) sequence. This clone was seen more than once but under ten times. Its target antigen remains unknown. Base quality data are lacking; no much larger clone is found one base away. From cysteine to phenylalanine, the CDR3 is 15 amino acids long. Only the CDR3 part of the read is kept: 45 bases, read in frame from the first base. V lost 0 bases and J lost 4 bases; the stretch between them is 12 bases long. According to the germline V gene, CDR1 reads SGHAT and CDR2 reads FQNNGV. Inclusion was restricted to participants for whom at least one PBMC sample before ART initiation and at least two post-ART samples were available. All participants with HIV were treated in the United States of America. Before DNA extraction, cryopreserved samples of 1-10 million PBMC were thawed and then washed. At the time of the earliest PBMC sample, participants with HIV were aged between about 20 and 55 years. Each participant contributed PBMC samples from 1-4 timepoints before ART initiation and 2-8 timepoints after ART initiation, with a median of 7 samples. Serial HIV viral load, CD4+ T-cell count, ART history and demographic data were obtained for every participant. Genomic DNA was extracted from unsorted PBMC with a Qiagen kit on a QIAcube, with processing performed in batches of 12 samples.

The sample is drawn from a study of long-term antiretroviral therapy in people with HIV (dated by TCRdb to the early 2020s). Describing the broader study: Collection of the earliest samples took place about a decade ahead of the 2015 WHO recommendation for immediate ART, at a time when ART was typically delayed until CD4 counts fell. This retrospective serial study examined whether starting ART and sustained HIV suppression were associated with changes in the composition and diversity of the TRB repertoire in peripheral blood. A total of over 150 cryopreserved PBMC samples came from 25 to 30 adults with confirmed HIV infection and were collected serially over a mean of about 6 years (range 1-12). Of the approximately 30 participants with HIV, ten to eleven were female. No cross-contamination during QIAcube processing was shown when test extractions of a monoclonal T-cell line were performed alongside about 33 polyclonal samples.

The research as a whole found: Starting ART was linked to a significant rise in TRB diversity, yet even after long-term ART the diversity remained significantly lower than in transplant donor controls. No data were available on ART adherence, viral resistance or therapy changes, limiting inferences about post-ART repertoire changes. Expanded TRB clones identified before ART initiation dominated the repertoire at all time points, although this dominance fluctuated and declined in many PLHIV after ART. The samples span the years 2004 to 2017, and the ART regimens used at that time may not be as effective as current regimens. Because cell numbers in pre-ART samples were limited, unsorted PBMC were profiled instead of sorted CD4+ and CD8+ T cells. Since PBMC availability was limited, sequencing covered only the TCR beta chain, with no alpha chain pairing. Narrower CDR3 length ranges were observed in HIV repertoires than in controls, and an antigen-experienced repertoire with only a slight naive shift after ART was suggested by the network structure.

Sequencing of the TRB variable region was done with the immunoSEQ hsTCRB v3.0 assay at survey level resolution. TRB sequencing targeted a depth of about 40,000-50,000 T-cell genomes per sample. TRB libraries were pooled and sequenced on an Illumina MiSeq using a v3 150-cycle kit. The source study handled its data this way. Repertoire analysis ran in R within a reproducible Nextflow workflow covering QC, data transformation and analysis. LymphoSeq2, an R package for exploring AIRR-Seq data, was used to implement custom analyses. A handful of samples that yielded fewer than 5000 total TRB sequences were excluded, so that 188 HIV repertoires were analyzed. Among the approximately 180 retained HIV repertoires, 55 to 65 were collected before ART initiation and roughly 130 were collected after ART initiation. Repertoires were downsampled to 5000 TRB nucleotide sequences, with summary statistics averaged over 100 downsampling iterations. Only TRB sequences with CDR3 regions of at least seven amino acids were retained for analysis. A Shannon entropy-derived clonality score and the Gini coefficient were used to measure diversity. In the repertoire networks, any two of the top 5000 CDR3 amino acid sequences were connected whenever the two sequences differed by an edit distance of one. GLIPH2 predicted antigen specificity groups and MHC restriction for TRB CDR3 amino acid sequences. To flag known associations with CMV, EBV, HIV or tissue antigens, CDR3 amino acid sequences were compared against VDJdb and McPAS-TCR. Pre-ART, post-ART and control groups were compared with Wilcoxon signed-rank tests and Holm-Bonferroni correction. The table comes from immuneACCESS by way of TCRdb, which keeps in-frame sequences with V and J called. Part of the clones is missing from these tables; in studies checked, under half for an unresolved V gene and the rest for unknown reasons. V and J calls and clone size are given by that table; D and trimming were obtained from the DNA. Within this sample are about 22,000 clones, with approximately 80% of them counted one time only. The ten largest clones capture roughly a sixth of the sample.

The rearrangement combines TRBV11-2 with TRBJ2-5; a confident D gene designation cannot be given. This clonotype was obtained from a man aged 35 to 55 with HIV. The starting material was unsorted PBMCs, obtained 0.5 years before starting antiretroviral therapy. At the DNA level, the sequence is TGTGCCAGCAGCTTAGAGCGCCATATCGGAGAGACCCAGTACTTC. This yields the protein CASSLERHIGETQYF.